Shown below are 27 T cell receptor beta chains from a single sample sequenced in a study of T cell responses to AZD1222 COVID-19 vaccine. Only in-frame clones appear in the TCRdb table, and some are missing; sequencing was by immunoSEQ multiplex PCR. The profile shows roughly 160,000 clones, 94% of them singletons. Sequences were derived from peripheral blood, sampled on day 0 of AZD1222 vaccination. The receptors were gathered from an adult in good health.

This clone was seen only a few times. The chain combines TRBV5-1 with TRBJ2-7; 9 bases match TRBD1. This CDR3 has 15 residues. Germline V lookup: CDR1 SGHRS, CDR2 YFSETQ. The junction had 14 bases not matched to a gene; V was cut back by 6 bases and J by 7 bases. The CDR3 DNA is TGCGCCAGCACCGAAACAGGGGGCGTAGCGCGAGAGCAGTACTTC. This encodes CASTETGGVAREQYF.

The chain is built from TRBV29-1 and TRBJ1-2; D not certain. The CDR3 sequence is 13 residues long. Germline CDR1 SQVTM, CDR2 ANQGSEA. V was cut by 5 bases and J by 0 bases, with 10 bases left in between. Here the CDR3 DNA reads TGCAGCGTTAGGACCCGAGCTAACTATGGCTACACCTTC. Encoded protein: CSVRTRANYGYTF.

The chain uses TRBV30 and TRBJ1-1; D perhaps matches TRBD1 (5 bases). Germline V gene data show CDR1 as GTSNPN and CDR2 as SVGIG (reference sequence). V lost 0 bases and J lost 1, with 21 bases in between. This CDR3 has 18 residues. The CDR3 loop is CAWSVSLTPQASNTEAFF. In DNA form, the CDR3 reads TGTGCCTGGAGTGTCTCATTAACCCCACAGGCGTCGAACACTGAAGCTTTCTTT.

The chain uses TRBV2 and TRBJ2-7; TRBD1 aligns across 8 bases. After removal of 5 bases from V and 3 bases from J, the junction contained 12 bases not matched to a gene. The CDR3 loop spans 16 amino acids. Per germline, CDR1 SNHLY and CDR2 FYNNEI. This CDR3 reads CASSWDRDRSVYEQYF. The CDR3 coding sequence is TGTGCCAGCAGTTGGGACCGGGACAGGAGCGTCTACGAGCAGTACTTC.

Worth noting for this clone: Within the sample, other DNA sequences also encode this same CDR3. The chain recombines TRBV5-5 with TRBJ1-1; D ambiguous. CDR1 and CDR2 (germline): SGHKS, YYEKEE (reference sequence). This CDR3 has 12 amino acids. Trimming shortened V by 4 bases and J by 3 bases, and 7 bases separated the two germline ends. CDR3 protein: CASSLGDTEAFF. The CDR3 DNA reads as TGTGCCAGCAGCCTGGGCGACACTGAAGCTTTCTTT.

The chain recombines TRBV5-4 with TRBJ2-7; the match to TRBD2 covers 8 bases. This CDR3 has 13 amino acids. Trimming cost V 9 bases and J 5 bases; bases outside gene matches: 10. Per the germline V gene, CDR1 is SGHNT and CDR2 is YYREEE (reference sequence). This chain's CDR3 is CAIPGGGSHEQYF. The CDR3 nucleotides read TGTGCCATCCCCGGCGGGGGGTCCCACGAGCAGTACTTC. The whole variable domain, filled in from reference TRBV5-4 and TRBJ2-7, reads ETGVTQSPTHLIKTRGQQVTLRCSSQSGHNTVSWYQQALGQGPQFIFQYYREEENGRGNFPPRFSGLQFPNYSSELNVNALELDDSALYLCAIPGGGSHEQYFGPGTRLTVT.

The rearrangement uses TRBV18 and TRBJ1-3, with TRBD1 matching 10 bases. Trimming took 6 bases from V and 2 from J; bases not matched to a gene: 4. The CDR3 covers 15 residues. CDR1 is KGHSH and CDR2 is LQKENI in the germline V gene. The CDR3 DNA sequence: TGTGCCAGCTCCCCGACAGGGGGCCCTGGAAACACCATATATTTT. Amino acid sequence: CASSPTGGPGNTIYF. Filled out from reference TRBV18 and TRBJ1-3, the complete variable domain reads NAGVMQNPRHLVRRRGQEARLRCSPMKGHSHVYWYRQLPEEGLKFMVYLQKENIIDESGMPKERFSAEFPKEGPSILRIQQVVRGDSAAYFCASSPTGGPGNTIYFGEGSWLTVV.

The chain couples TRBV5-1 to TRBJ2-1; TRBD2 matches 15 bases. V lost 2 bases to trimming and J lost 6 bases; unmatched junction nucleotides: 6. The CDR3 runs 17 residues. CDR1 and CDR2 from the germline V gene are SGHRS and YFSETQ. This CDR3 reads CASSFPQGLAGGNEQFF. DNA for the CDR3: TGCGCCAGCAGCTTTCCACAGGGACTAGCGGGAGGCAATGAGCAGTTCTTC.

This chain uses TRBV20-1 with TRBJ1-1; D is undetermined. CDR1 is DFQATT, CDR2 SNEGSKA, per germline (reference sequence). The CDR3 loop spans 11 amino acids. The V and J ends lost 6 bases and 3 bases respectively, with 8 bases between them. The CDR3 loop is CSARGDTEAFF. The CDR3 DNA is TGCAGTGCCCGAGGAGACACTGAAGCTTTCTTT.

The genes are TRBV6-5 and TRBJ1-4; D unclear. The germline V gene has CDR1 MNHEY and CDR2 SVGAGI. The germline V and J ends were trimmed by 8 bases and 5 bases, with 12 bases remaining between them. The CDR3 runs 13 residues. The CDR3, as DNA: TGTGCCAGCGGGCCAGCGACGAATGAAAAACTGTTTTTT. Protein: CASGPATNEKLFF.

The chain has TRBV6-5 and TRBJ1-4; the D is unclear. The CDR3 totals 12 residues. The ends were cut back, 6 bases at V and 8 bases at J, with 10 bases in the middle. Germline CDR1 MNHEY, CDR2 SVGAGI. The CDR3, as DNA: TGTGCCAGCAGCCTGGACCGAGAAAAACTGTTTTTT. Protein sequence: CASSLDREKLFF.

J is TRBJ2-2 and V is TRBV30, with D uncertain. V lost 7 bases and J lost 4, with 7 bases in between. CDR1 and CDR2 from the germline V gene are GTSNPN and SVGIG (reference sequence). The CDR3 runs to 11 residues. The CDR3 sequence: CAFSGTGELFF. CDR3 DNA sequence: TGTGCCTTTTCGGGCACCGGGGAGCTGTTTTTT.

The chain employs TRBV27 and TRBJ2-2; no clear D gene. Germline assignment: CDR1 MNHEY and CDR2 SMNVEV (reference sequence). The CDR3 loop spans 15 amino acids. V lost 5 bases and J lost 1, with 11 bases in between. CDR3 loop: CASSTRIRNTGELFF. The DNA of the CDR3 is TGTGCCAGCAGTACCCGGATCCGGAACACCGGGGAGCTGTTTTTT.

The genes are TRBV25-1 and TRBJ1-6; D not resolved. Germline CDR1 MGHDK, CDR2 SYGVNS. The CDR3 is 16 residues long. V lost 0 bases and J lost 0, with 6 bases in between. The CDR3 region is CASSEYGSSYNSPLHF. In DNA, the CDR3 is TGTGCCAGCAGTGAATATGGGAGCTCCTATAATTCACCCCTCCACTTT.

This chain links TRBV11-2 with TRBJ2-3, with 7 bases aligning to TRBD2. After removal of 3 bases from V and 5 bases from J, the junction contained 11 bases not matched to a gene. CDR3 size: 16 residues. The germline V gene has CDR1 SGHAT and CDR2 FQNNGV. CDR3 DNA: TGTGCCAGCAGCTTCCCAATAAGCGGGGAGATAGATACGCAGTATTTT. It codes for CASSFPISGEIDTQYF.

The rearrangement uses TRBV9 and TRBJ1-1, with D perhaps TRBD1 (5 bases). The germline V gene has CDR1 SGDLS and CDR2 YYNGEE. This CDR3 comprises 15 residues. The V end was cut by 4 bases, the J end by 1 base, with 14 bases between. CDR3 protein: CASSPHMGENTEAFF. For the CDR3, the DNA is TGTGCCAGCAGCCCACATATGGGGGAGAACACTGAAGCTTTCTTT.

The J gene is TRBJ1-5, the V gene TRBV9, with 9 bases matching TRBD1. The germline CDR1 and CDR2 sequences are SGDLS and YYNGEE. V lost 2 bases, J lost 8 bases, and 5 bases stayed unmatched. The CDR3 consists of 14 residues. CDR3 in DNA: TGTGCCAGCAGCGTGGGACAGGGTAGAGAGCCCCAGCATTTT. It codes for CASSVGQGREPQHF.

The chain recombines TRBV19 with TRBJ2-1; a possible D gene is TRBD1 (5 bases). The CDR3 is 13 amino acids. Trimming took off 7 bases at V and 5 bases at J, with 12 bases between the two ends. Germline V gene sequence: CDR1 LNHDA, CDR2 SQIVND (reference sequence). The CDR3 region is CASTVGVDNEQFF. The CDR3 DNA reads TGTGCCAGTACGGTAGGGGTGGACAATGAGCAGTTCTTC.

This CDR3 is CASNMAAGDTQYF. CDR3 bases: TGTGCCAGTAATATGGCAGCTGGAGATACGCAGTATTTT. This rearrangement joins TRBV19 to TRBJ2-3; D not certain. V was pared by 7 bases and J by 5 bases, with 13 bases between. This CDR3 contains 13 residues. CDR1 and CDR2 (germline): LNHDA, SQIVND (reference sequence). Full variable domain (outside the CDR3, taken from reference TRBV19 and TRBJ2-3): DGGITQSPKYLFRKEGQNVTLSCEQNLNHDAMYWYRQDPGQGLRLIYYSQIVNDFQKGDIAEGYSVSREKKESFPLTVTSAQKNPTAFYLCASNMAAGDTQYFGPGTRLTVL.

The rearrangement uses TRBV7-8 and TRBJ1-5; 7 nucleotides align to TRBD1. Germline V CDR1 and CDR2: SGHVS, FQNEAQ. The CDR3 sequence is 13 residues long. V lost 5 bases and J lost 4; bases outside the gene matches: 2. CDR3 nucleotides: TGTGCCAGCAGCCGGGACAGAAATCAGCCCCAGCATTTT. Its translation: CASSRDRNQPQHF.

The chain carries TRBV3-1 (or the pseudogene TRBV3-2) and TRBJ2-1; 8 bases fit TRBD2. V lost 4 bases to trimming and J lost 4 bases; unmatched junction nucleotides: 6. CDR3 size: 15 residues. Germline V gene data show CDR1 as LGHDT and CDR2 as YNNKEL (reference sequence). CDR3 coding DNA: TGTGCCAGCAGCCCCGGGACTAGTAATTACAATGAGCAGTTCTTC. Its protein is CASSPGTSNYNEQFF.

The chain combines TRBV10-3 with TRBJ2-1; D might be TRBD1 or TRBD2, each matching 5 bases. CDR3 size: 15 residues. Germline values: CDR1 ENHRY, CDR2 SYGVKD. Trimming cost V 0 bases and J 7 bases, with 13 bases left between them. CDR3 sequence: CAISESGTLLNEQFF. The DNA for the CDR3 is TGTGCCATCAGTGAGTCGGGGACGCTTCTAAATGAGCAGTTCTTC.

This rearrangement joins TRBV27 to TRBJ1-6; 10 bases map to TRBD1. V trimming: 6 bases; J trimming: 10 bases; junction bases outside the gene matches: 9. CDR3 length equals 15 residues. Germline CDR1 reads MNHEY; CDR2 reads SMNVEV (reference sequence). CDR3: CASRPGQGSQSPLHF. Here the CDR3 DNA reads TGTGCCAGCAGACCGGGACAGGGGAGTCAATCACCCCTCCACTTT.

The chain couples TRBV7-6 to TRBJ2-5, with 11 bases fitting TRBD2. The CDR3 is made up of 15 amino acids. From germline, CDR1 is SGHVS and CDR2 FNYEAQ. V was clipped by 5 bases and J by 1 base; unmatched bases: 3. CDR3 DNA sequence: TGTGCCAGCAGCCTGACTAGCGGGGCCCAAGAGACCCAGTACTTC. This encodes CASSLTSGAQETQYF.

For the CDR3, the DNA is TGTGCCAGCAGCCAAGGTCGGGGGTATCAGCCCCAGCATTTT. Translation gives CASSQGRGYQPQHF. The chain uses TRBV3-1 (or the pseudogene TRBV3-2) and TRBJ1-5, with D possibly TRBD1 on 5 matching bases. This CDR3 is 14 amino acids long. The V end lost 1 base, the J end lost 5 bases, and 9 bases lay between the germline ends. CDR1 is LGHDT and CDR2 is YNNKEL in the germline V gene (reference sequence).

V gene TRBV3-1 (or the pseudogene TRBV3-2) combines with J gene TRBJ2-1; D possibly corresponds to TRBD2 (6 bases). Trimming took off 4 bases at V and 2 bases at J, with 9 bases between the two ends. Germline CDR1 LGHDT, CDR2 YNNKEL (reference sequence). There are 14 residues in the CDR3. In DNA form, the CDR3 reads TGTGCCAGCAGCCTTGGCGGGACCTACAATGAGCAGTTCTTC. The encoded protein is CASSLGGTYNEQFF.

The chain links TRBV28 to TRBJ1-1; TRBD1 aligns across 10 bases. CDR3 length equals 14 residues. V was clipped by 1 base and J by 8 bases; unmatched bases: 4. From germline, CDR1 is MDHEN and CDR2 SYDVKM. This CDR3 reads CASSLLQTGGEAFF. CDR3 nucleotide sequence: TGTGCCAGCAGTTTATTACAGACAGGGGGCGAAGCTTTCTTT. The full variable domain, completed using reference TRBV28 and TRBJ1-1, is DVKVTQSSRYLVKRTGEKVFLECVQDMDHENMFWYRQDPGLGLRLIYFSYDVKMKEKGDIPEGYSVSREKKERFSLILESASTNQTSMYLCASSLLQTGGEAFFGQGTRLTVV.